Shown below are 20 T cell receptor beta chains from a single sample sequenced in a study of CD8 T cells in ankylosing spondylitis (dated by TCRdb to the late 2010s). Receptors were amplified or captured by 5' RACE. Sequencing was performed on an Illumina HiSeq 2500. TCRdb reprocessing: public reads trimmed at Q25 with fastp, clones called with MiXCR, in-frame beta chains kept. Rows matching on CDR3 protein sequence are summarized as one entry with the most common DNA and genes. The table for this sample lists about 220,000 distinct CDR3 sequences; roughly a tenth of them were counted only once. The biggest ten clones account for around a fifth of the sample. Sequencing was carried out using blood, either unsorted or a sorted T cell fraction (not recorded which). The source of these receptors is a male donor with ankylosing spondylitis or in good health (not recorded which).

The rearrangement uses TRBV7-3 and TRBJ2-3, with 12 bases fitting TRBD2. Looked up from germline, CDR1 is SGHTA and CDR2 is FQGTGA. Unmatched junction bases numbered 2, after V lost 0 bases and J lost 1 base. This CDR3 is 17 amino acids long. The CDR3 is CASSLTRLAGGTDTQYF. The CDR3 nucleotides are TGTGCCAGCAGCTTAACTAGACTAGCGGGGGGCACAGATACGCAGTATTTT.

The chain links TRBV18 to TRBJ1-3, with a possible D match to TRBD1 (5 bases). The CDR3 totals 15 residues. Germline CDR1 is KGHSH and CDR2 is LQKENI. Deletions cut 3 bases from V and 2 bases from J, with 11 bases between. CDR3 protein: CASSPGGLPGNTIYF. CDR3 nucleotides: TGTGCCAGCTCACCGGGGGGACTCCCTGGAAACACCATATATTTT.

This clonotype turned up a few times. The chain joins TRBV9 to TRBJ2-5; no clear D gene. V lost 7 bases and J lost 5, with 12 bases in between. The CDR3 runs to 12 residues. CDR1 and CDR2 from the germline V gene are SGDLS and YYNGEE. CDR3: CASPYKLETQYF. The CDR3 coding sequence is TGTGCCAGCCCGTATAAACTTGAGACCCAGTACTTC.

This clonotype was counted ten times or more. This chain joins TRBV28 and TRBJ1-3; a possible D gene is TRBD1 (5 bases). Per germline, CDR1 MDHEN and CDR2 SYDVKM. V lost 8 bases and J 1 base, leaving 18 bases between the germline ends. The CDR3 consists of 16 residues. CDR3 in amino acids: CASSPVGEISGNTIYF. CDR3 sequence (DNA): TGTGCCAGCTCCCCTGTAGGGGAGATTTCTGGAAACACCATATATTTT.

This clonotype occurred a few times. The chain carries TRBV12-3 or TRBV12-4 and TRBJ2-2; D gene ambiguous. V dropped 3 bases and J dropped 6 bases, with 14 bases sitting between them. The CDR3 is made up of 15 amino acids. In DNA, the CDR3 is TGTGCCAGCAGTTTCGGGTCCCTTGGTTCCGGGGAGCTGTTTTTT. Translation: CASSFGSLGSGELFF.

This clonotype has a count of ten or more. The chain uses TRBV12-3 or TRBV12-4 and TRBJ1-5; D is unresolved. V gave up 5 bases and J gave up 5 bases, with 10 bases separating them. The CDR3 extends over 13 amino acids. CDR3 DNA sequence: TGTGCCAGCAGTAGCGCCCGCGATCAGCCCCAGCATTTT. Encoded protein: CASSSARDQPQHF.

There are many counts of this clonotype. The chain recombines TRBV28 with TRBJ2-7, with 8 bases aligning to TRBD1. Germline V lookup: CDR1 MDHEN, CDR2 SYDVKM. J gave up 3 bases and V 3 bases, and 13 bases lay outside the gene matches. The CDR3 runs to 17 residues. CDR3 amino acids: CASSFLYPGQDFYEQYF. CDR3 DNA: TGTGCCAGCAGTTTCCTATACCCGGGACAGGACTTCTACGAGCAGTACTTC.

The chain recombines TRBV20-1 with TRBJ1-5; 10 bases are shared with TRBD1. The CDR3 loop spans 15 amino acids. V shed 5 bases and J 3 bases; nucleotides not matched to a gene: 7. From germline, CDR1 is DFQATT and CDR2 SNEGSKA (reference sequence). CDR3 nucleotides: TGCAGTGCTGGACCTGGGACAGGGGCCAATCAGCCCCAGCATTTT. Its translation is CSAGPGTGANQPQHF.

As to this clonotype: This may be a read error, as it is one base from a much larger clone. The J gene is TRBJ1-6, the V gene TRBV5-1, with unresolved D. The CDR3 totals 14 residues. Trimming left V 2 bases short and J 4 bases short, with 7 bases between. Per the germline V gene, CDR1 is SGHRS and CDR2 is YFSETQ. The chain's CDR3 is CASSFNGYNSPLHF. In DNA, the CDR3 is TGCGCCAGCAGCTTCAACGGATATAATTCACCCCTCCACTTT.

This clonotype occurred a few times. V usage is TRBV12-3 or TRBV12-4 and J usage is TRBJ2-6; 10 bases align to TRBD1. Trimming cost V 7 bases and J 4 bases; bases outside gene matches: 7. The CDR3 length is 16 residues. For the CDR3, the DNA is TGTGCCAGCACCAGACAGGGGGCGAGGGGGGCCAACGTCCTGACTTTC. This translates into CASTRQGARGANVLTF.

The gene calls are TRBV30 and TRBJ1-5; 9 nucleotides align to TRBD1. This CDR3 has 15 amino acids. Per germline, CDR1 GTSNPN and CDR2 SVGIG (reference sequence). The CDR3: CAYGWGQGYNQPQHF. Written as DNA, the CDR3 is TGTGCTTATGGATGGGGACAGGGATACAATCAGCCCCAGCATTTT. The whole variable domain, filled in from reference TRBV30 and TRBJ1-5, reads SQTIHQWPATLVQPVGSPLSLECTVEGTSNPNLYWYRQAAGRGLQLLFYSVGIGQISSEVPQNLSASRPQDRQFILSSKKLLLSDSGFYLCAYGWGQGYNQPQHFGDGTRLSIL.

This clonotype turned up a few times. V and J are TRBV19 and TRBJ2-1; 9 nucleotides line up with TRBD2. V lost 2 bases, J lost 0 bases, and 8 bases stayed unmatched. This CDR3 spans 18 amino acids. In germline, CDR1 is LNHDA, CDR2 SQIVND (reference sequence). In DNA form, the CDR3 reads TGTGCCAGTAGTATATTTAGGCTAGCGGGGAGCTCCTACAATGAGCAGTTCTTC. Translating gives CASSIFRLAGSSYNEQFF. The variable domain in full, completed from reference TRBV19 and TRBJ2-1, reads DGGITQSPKYLFRKEGQNVTLSCEQNLNHDAMYWYRQDPGQGLRLIYYSQIVNDFQKGDIAEGYSVSREKKESFPLTVTSAQKNPTAFYLCASSIFRLAGSSYNEQFFGPGTRLTVL.

This clonotype was seen repeatedly, ten times or more. V and J are TRBV28 and TRBJ1-2; 7 nucleotides line up with TRBD1. V gave up 8 bases and J gave up 4 bases; unmatched junction bases: 13. CDR1 is MDHEN, CDR2 SYDVKM, per germline. The CDR3 runs to 15 residues. CDR3 region: CASLPGDSRAYGYTF. CDR3 sequence (DNA): TGTGCCAGCCTCCCCGGGGACAGTCGGGCCTATGGCTACACCTTC.

The chain links TRBV7-3 to TRBJ1-3, with D unclear. Germline V lookup: CDR1 SGHTA, CDR2 FQGTGA. The CDR3 covers 16 residues. The V end was cut by 4 bases, the J end by 4 bases, with 17 bases between. CDR3: CASSSSPGKSGNTIYF. DNA for the CDR3: TGTGCCAGCAGCTCCAGCCCCGGGAAATCGGGAAACACCATATATTTT. Based on the CDR3 plus reference TRBV7-3 and TRBJ1-3, the full variable domain is GAGVSQTPSNKVTEKGKYVELRCDPISGHTALYWYRQSLGQGPEFLIYFQGTGAADDSGLPNDRFFAVRPEGSVSTLKIQRTERGDSAVYLCASSSSPGKSGNTIYFGEGSWLTVV.

This clonotype occurred many times. The rearrangement links TRBV7-2 to TRBJ2-7; a weak D match, TRBD1 (6 bases). V was pared by 5 bases and J by 0 bases, with 11 bases between. CDR1 SGHTA and CDR2 FQGNSA come from the germline V gene. This CDR3 region has 14 residues. The CDR3 coding sequence is TGTGCCAGCAGCGAGAGGGGGACCTCCTACGAGCAGTACTTC. This codes for CASSERGTSYEQYF.

The chain's CDR3 is CSAADRAMNTEAFF. CDR3 sequence (DNA): TGCAGTGCCGCTGACAGGGCTATGAACACTGAAGCTTTCTTT. V gene TRBV20-1 combines with J gene TRBJ1-1; 7 nucleotides align to TRBD1. The CDR3 has 14 residues. V lost 6 bases to trimming and J lost 0 bases; unmatched junction nucleotides: 7. Germline V gene data show CDR1 as DFQATT and CDR2 as SNEGSKA (reference sequence).

V usage is TRBV6-5 and J usage is TRBJ2-3; D perhaps matches TRBD2 (6 bases). V lost 0 bases, J lost 8 bases, and 18 bases lay in between. Germline V gene data show CDR1 as MNHEY and CDR2 as SVGAGI. The CDR3 contains 16 residues. The CDR3 nucleotides read TGTGCCAGCAGTTACTCATTAGCGGAACTCCCTGGTACGCAGTATTTT. It yields the protein CASSYSLAELPGTQYF.

In the case of this clonotype: A much larger clone lies a single base off, so this may be a read error. The rearrangement uses TRBV20-1 and TRBJ2-3; a possible D gene is TRBD1 (5 bases). CDR1 is DFQATT and CDR2 is SNEGSKA in the germline V gene (reference sequence). The CDR3 length is 13 residues. V was clipped by 5 bases and J by 2 bases, with 11 bases between them. The CDR3 DNA reads as TGCAGTGCTGACAGCCGGCTCACAGATACGCAGTATTTT. Its translation is CSADSRLTDTQYF.

In its sample, this clonotype was seen many times. The CDR3: CASSRGHATYEQYF. The CDR3, as DNA: TGTGCCAGCAGCCGGGGCCATGCTACCTACGAGCAGTACTTC. The chain recombines TRBV5-6 with TRBJ2-7; D is possibly TRBD1 or TRBD2 (5 bases each). The CDR3 has 14 amino acids. Trimming took 4 bases from V and 2 from J, leaving 13 bases between them. Germline CDR1 reads SGHDT; CDR2 reads YYEEEE.

About this clonotype: One end of the junction varies from germline; a read error may be responsible. This chain joins TRBV19 and TRBJ1-2, with D maybe TRBD1 (6 bases). Per germline, CDR1 LNHDA and CDR2 SQIVND (reference sequence). The CDR3 length is 14 residues. The CDR3 nucleotides read TGTGCCAGTAGTATCCAGGGACAACTATATGGCGACACCTTC. Translated, it gives CASSIQGQLYGDTF.